These T cell receptor beta chains were read from a single sample in a study of human T cells and chemical hapten exposure. MiXCR was run by TCRdb on the RACE reads, yielding one entry per CDR3 protein. This sample yields under 400,000 distinct CDR3 sequences, of which around 5.5% are seen a single time; just over 2.5% belongs to the top ten. The specimen comprised whole blood, sampled in connection with sensitization to the hapten diphenylcyclopropenone (DPC). The receptors were gathered from a woman in her forties or fifties with alopecia areata. Some clones in this sample may be carry-over from other donors' samples. Both conserved end residues are part of each CDR3. Fields, in order: D gene, clone size, J gene, V gene, CDR3 protein, CDR3 DNA. A D gene is named only where the DNA matches it firmly. Clone size appears in some rows only: once, few, many, or a class for an expanded clone.

TRBD1,few,TRBJ2-1,TRBV7-9,CASSVGTGGRNEQFF,TGTGCCAGCAGCGTCGGGACAGGGGGAAGGAATGAGCAGTTCTTC
TRBD2,few,TRBJ2-3,TRBV20-1,CSASRPGGLIDTQYF,TGCAGTGCTAGTAGGCCGGGGGGATTGATAGATACGCAGTATTTT
NA,many,TRBJ2-2,TRBV29-1,CSTSTNTGELFF,TGCAGCACCTCCACGAACACCGGGGAGCTGTTTTTT
NA,NA,TRBJ1-1,TRBV5-1,CASSSSGRPNTEAFF,TGCGCCAGCAGCTCTAGCGGACGGCCGAACACTGAAGCTTTCTTT
NA,many,TRBJ2-4,TRBV28,CASSQGFSIQYF,TGTGCCAGCAGTCAGGGGTTCAGCATTCAGTACTTC
NA,few,TRBJ1-2,TRBV7-2,CASSLEVWQGANYGYTF,TGTGCCAGCAGCTTAGAGGTGTGGCAGGGAGCTAACTATGGCTACACCTTC
TRBD2,NA,TRBJ2-3,TRBV11-1,CASRGLAGGPGTDTQYF,TGTGCCAGCAGAGGACTAGCGGGGGGCCCAGGCACAGATACGCAGTATTTT
NA,many,TRBJ1-4,TRBV6-5,CASSHLGPTNEKLFF,TGTGCCAGCAGTCACCTAGGTCCAACTAATGAAAAACTGTTTTTT
NA,few,TRBJ1-6,TRBV14,CASSQWAQGLFYNSPLHF,TGTGCCAGCAGCCAATGGGCACAGGGCCTTTTTTATAATTCACCCCTCCACTTT
NA,few,TRBJ1-2,TRBV6-5,CASSYPDGYGYTF,TGTGCCAGCAGTTACCCGGACGGCTATGGCTACACCTTC
NA,many,TRBJ1-1,TRBV5-1,CASSVRDTEAFF,TGCGCCAGCAGTGTGAGGGACACTGAAGCTTTCTTT
NA,few,TRBJ1-3,TRBV9,CASSPRGRRGNTIYF,TGTGCCAGCAGCCCGCGGGGTCGGAGGGGAAACACCATATATTTT
NA,many,TRBJ2-5,TRBV15,CATSRVQSQETQYF,TGTGCCACCAGCAGAGTACAGTCCCAAGAGACCCAGTACTTC
TRBD1,many,TRBJ1-6,TRBV5-6,CASSWGQGDSPLHF,TGTGCCAGCAGCTGGGGACAGGGTGATTCACCCCTCCACTTT
NA,NA,TRBJ2-3,TRBV25-1,CASSSRVSEDTQYF,TGTGCCAGCAGTTCCCGGGTTTCAGAAGATACGCAGTATTTT
NA,many,TRBJ1-3,TRBV12-3/TRBV12-4,CASRPGGSGNTIYF,TGTGCCAGCAGACCTGGAGGTTCTGGAAACACCATATATTTT
NA,few,TRBJ2-7,TRBV6-5,CASSPKIGARGEQYF,TGTGCCAGCAGCCCGAAAATAGGAGCTCGTGGCGAGCAGTACTTC
NA,NA,TRBJ1-1,TRBV11-2,CASRSLQGTEAFF,TGTGCCAGCAGGTCCCTGCAGGGCACTGAAGCTTTCTTT
NA,NA,TRBJ1-2,TRBV20-1,CSANDRLYGYTF,TGCAGTGCTAACGACAGACTATATGGCTACACCTTC
NA,NA,TRBJ2-7,TRBV7-8,CASSLGGGLTYEQYF,TGTGCCAGCAGCTTAGGAGGGGGGCTGACCTACGAGCAGTACTTC
TRBD2,few,TRBJ2-7,TRBV5-1,CASSLVLAGGLSSYEQYF,TGCGCCAGCAGCTTGGTACTAGCGGGGGGCCTTAGCTCCTACGAGCAGTACTTC
NA,many,TRBJ2-7,TRBV7-2,CASSLEDGSQKEQYF,TGTGCCAGCAGCTTAGAGGACGGGAGCCAGAAAGAGCAGTACTTC
NA,few,TRBJ1-4,TRBV20-1,CSARGPNPEELFF,TGCAGTGCTAGAGGACCCAACCCCGAGGAACTGTTTTTT
TRBD2,NA,TRBJ2-5,TRBV29-1,CSVGRLAGATQETQHF,TGCAGCGTGGGGAGACTAGCGGGGGCCACCCAAGAGACCCAGCACTTC
NA,few,TRBJ2-5,TRBV7-9,CASSLAVMGQETQYF,TGTGCCAGCAGCTTAGCGGTAATGGGGCAAGAGACCCAGTACTTC
TRBD2,few,TRBJ2-3,TRBV5-4,CASSQAVSGGYTDTQYF,TGTGCCAGCAGCCAAGCTGTAAGCGGGGGGTACACAGATACGCAGTATTTT
TRBD2,few,TRBJ2-3,TRBV12-3/TRBV12-4,CASSLGAGGGTDTQYF,TGTGCCAGCAGTTTAGGAGCGGGGGGCGGCACAGATACGCAGTATTTT
NA,NA,TRBJ2-1,TRBV6-2/TRBV6-3,CASTLIWVSYNEQFF,TGTGCCAGCACCTTAATCTGGGTTTCCTACAATGAGCAGTTCTTC
TRBD1,NA,TRBJ1-5,TRBV20-1,CSASPGQVDQPQHF,TGCAGTGCTAGCCCGGGACAGGTTGATCAGCCCCAGCATTTT
NA,many,TRBJ2-5,TRBV12-3/TRBV12-4,CASSLAGTETQYF,TGTGCCAGCAGTTTAGCTGGTACAGAGACCCAGTACTTC
NA,few,TRBJ1-2,TRBV4-2,CASSQAESNYGYTF,TGTGCCAGCAGCCAGGCAGAATCTAACTATGGCTACACCTTC
NA,many,TRBJ2-7,TRBV29-1,CSVRGSGVGYEQYF,TGCAGCGTAAGGGGGAGCGGGGTAGGTTACGAGCAGTACTTC
NA,many,TRBJ1-1,TRBV30,CAWSVWNTEAFF,TGTGCCTGGAGTGTGTGGAACACTGAAGCTTTCTTT
NA,NA,TRBJ1-4,TRBV6-5,CASAGEDNEKLFF,TGTGCCAGCGCGGGGGAAGATAATGAAAAACTGTTTTTT
NA,NA,TRBJ1-2,TRBV12-3/TRBV12-4,CASGRNRVSGYTF,TGTGCCAGCGGGCGCAACAGGGTCTCTGGCTACACCTTC
NA,many,TRBJ1-3,TRBV5-5,CASSFEGISGNTIYF,TGTGCCAGCAGCTTCGAGGGAATCTCTGGAAACACCATATATTTT
NA,few,TRBJ2-2,TRBV10-2,CASCIRQATGELFF,TGCGCCAGCTGTATCCGACAGGCCACCGGGGAGCTGTTTTTT
NA,many,TRBJ2-2,TRBV29-1,CSANLQGSNTGELFF,TGCAGCGCTAACCTACAGGGATCGAACACCGGGGAGCTGTTTTTT
TRBD2,many,TRBJ2-5,TRBV29-1,CSVTGTTWGETQYF,TGCAGCGTAACCGGGACTACCTGGGGGGAGACCCAGTACTTC
TRBD1,NA,TRBJ1-1,TRBV10-1,CASSDQQGGKNTEAFF,TGCGCCAGCAGTGATCAACAGGGGGGCAAGAACACTGAAGCTTTCTTT
NA,many,TRBJ2-3,TRBV7-9,CASIASQGTDTQYF,TGTGCCAGCATCGCCTCTCAGGGCACAGATACGCAGTATTTT
TRBD2,NA,TRBJ2-1,TRBV29-1,CSVEAPLAGVLDEQFF,TGCAGCGTTGAAGCCCCACTAGCGGGAGTCCTCGATGAGCAGTTCTTC
NA,NA,TRBJ2-1,TRBV29-1,CSVYPGGTYNEQFF,TGCAGCGTTTATCCAGGGGGGACCTACAATGAGCAGTTCTTC
NA,NA,TRBJ2-3,TRBV30,CAWSTGTDTQYF,TGTGCCTGGAGTACGGGCACAGATACGCAGTATTTT
TRBD1,few,TRBJ2-7,TRBV28,CASNDRAYEQYF,TGTGCCAGCAACGACAGGGCCTACGAGCAGTACTTC
TRBD1,many,TRBJ1-1,TRBV5-1,CASSWGQGDTEAFF,TGCGCCAGCAGCTGGGGACAGGGGGACACTGAAGCTTTCTTT
NA,NA,TRBJ1-2,TRBV25-1,CASSEYNLGYTF,TGTGCCAGCAGTGAATATAATCTTGGCTACACCTTC
TRBD1,many,TRBJ1-4,TRBV2,CASSIGTGDEKLFF,TGTGCCAGCAGTATCGGGACAGGAGATGAAAAACTGTTTTTT
NA,many,TRBJ2-7,TRBV2,CASSIGDTLYEQYF,TGTGCCAGCAGCATCGGGGACACGCTCTACGAGCAGTACTTC
NA,few,TRBJ2-6,TRBV11-2,CASSLGVRTVPSGANVLTF,TGTGCCAGCAGCTTAGGGGTCAGGACAGTCCCCTCTGGGGCCAACGTCCTGACTTTC
NA,many,TRBJ1-5,TRBV9,CASSAGELDNQPQHF,TGTGCCAGCAGCGCAGGGGAATTGGACAATCAGCCCCAGCATTTT
NA,many,TRBJ2-1,TRBV6-5,CASSYSGGTYNEQFF,TGTGCCAGCAGTTACTCGGGAGGAACATACAATGAGCAGTTCTTC
TRBD2,many,TRBJ2-1,TRBV6-2/TRBV6-3,CASSLALAGNEQFF,TGTGCCAGCAGTTTGGCCCTAGCGGGAAATGAGCAGTTCTTC